This TCR beta chain was recorded in a study of CD8 T cells in Susac syndrome. The sequenced target, TCR beta, came from blood CD8+ and CD4+ T cells. RNA, at roughly 0.45 to 1 ug, was reverse transcribed with random hexamers. Amplification of TCR beta CDR3 spanned 54 Vbeta and 13 Jbeta via immunoSEQ multiplex PCR. From the immunoSEQ multiplex PCR reads, TCRdb called clonotypes with MiXCR, one entry per CDR3 protein. This sample yields about 85,000 distinct CDR3 sequences, of which approximately 94% are seen a single time; about 0.28% belongs to the top ten. The source is a human donor in good health. Sequenced: CD8+ T cells from PBMCs.

The CDR3 reads CASSMDRVGGYGYTF. CDR3 bases: TGTGCCAGCAGTATGGACAGGGTAGGAGGCTATGGCTACACCTTC. This chain links TRBV27 with TRBJ1-2, with 8 bases that match TRBD1. CDR3 size: 15 residues. Per the germline V gene, CDR1 is MNHEY and CDR2 is SMNVEV (reference sequence). Trimming cost V 5 bases and J 4 bases; bases outside gene matches: 9.